This TCR beta chain was sequenced during a study of cytomegalovirus exposure and HLA in healthy donors (dated by TCRdb to about 2017). Describing the broader study: According to an earlier analysis of 550 to 750 of the donors, about 179 million T cells yielded roughly 110 million unique TCR beta sequences and 276 Gb of sequence data. About 320 gigabases of sequencing data and 70 million to 85 million unique TCR sequences were included in an early release covering about 700 HLA-typed donors. The genetic ancestry cluster associated with self-reported Caucasian donors included about 81% of the 398 genotyped donors. The study was designed to test whether signatures of past pathogen exposure could be identified by cataloging public T cell receptors. The study profiled the T cell repertoires of under 850 subjects by immunosequencing and related them to cytomegalovirus serostatus. Besides the first cohort of around 700 subjects, a separate validation cohort made up of 120 or so different subjects was used. High-throughput TCR immunosequencing, statistical association of individual TCRs with disease status, and machine learning were combined to predict cytomegalovirus infection status. In a later analysis, previously published TCR beta repertoires from roughly 710 donors were re-analyzed and high-resolution HLA genotyping was added so that TCR occurrence patterns could be studied. Rather than drawing on any new phenotypic data, the later analysis identified candidate immune exposures from TCR beta sequences and the way those sequences occurred across donors. An earlier analysis of around 640 of the donors used high-throughput TCR beta sequencing to judge whether each TCR beta V gene segment behaved as functional or pseudogenic. Donor age, sex, ethnicity and CMV serostatus were compiled alongside the repertoire data. A later genetic analysis took genome-wide SNP genotypes for about three fifths of the 666 donors and used that subset as a discovery cohort. Every discovery cohort repertoire had been produced on one sequencing platform. HLA typing covered class I and class II loci at four-digit resolution. The number of donors typed differed by locus, with roughly 629-640 for A, B, C, DRB1 and DQB1, over 500 for DQA1, under 610 for DPA1, and some 440 for DPB1. Several DR-DQ haplotypes were handled as single units for association and clustering because linkage in the cohort was strong. Among 300 to 500 genotyped donors of the cohort, an average of about 220,000 unique TCR beta nucleotide sequences was sequenced per donor, of which about 19% were non-productive. General conclusions and limits of the study: In a later analysis, several top co-occurrence clusters were reported to appear linked to parvovirus B19, influenza, CMV and Epstein-Barr virus. Cytomegalovirus status was reported to be diagnosed by the classifier with high specificity and sensitivity in both the original and validation cohorts. Presence/absence analyses assumed roughly uniform sequencing depth across donors, an assumption that may not hold. According to the authors, the approach could potentially be generalized to other disease states and immunological phenotypes. This cohort had only TCR beta chains sequenced, and the lack of alpha or paired-chain data limited which features could be detected. The earlier analysis of 587 of the donors excluded some 16 rarely observed V segments, including chromosome 9 orphons, because counts were too low. Correlated functional status among segregating V segments might be attributable to linkage disequilibrium, but an unknown experimental factor could not be ruled out. V-gene and J-gene trimming of TCR beta chains was associated with a missense DCLRE1C variant in a later genetic analysis, and the association was replicated in an independent cohort. In a later analysis, TCR association rates were found to vary across HLA loci, with the most associated TCRs seen for DRB1 alleles and the fewest for HLA-C alleles. Strong co-occurrence of HLA alleles, especially DR and DQ, made assigning TCR associations to individual alleles difficult. The 87-base-pair reads could not distinguish some IMGT-functional V segments, including TRBV6-2 and TRBV6-3, so those segments were excluded. In a later analysis, HLA-associated TCR beta chains were found to be more clonally expanded and to have lower generation probabilities than equally common non-associated chains. For the cohort, immune exposure information was limited to CMV serostatus. At a false discovery rate of 0.05, a later analysis linked 16,000 or so TCR beta sequences to specific HLA alleles. In the study, about 150 TCR beta chains were listed as associated with cytomegalovirus. A few of the identified cytomegalovirus-associated TCR beta chains were confirmed in vitro to be specific for cytomegalovirus antigens. A further reported finding was that TCR beta sequences accurately predicted the HLA-A and HLA-B alleles for most subjects in the first cohort. In an earlier analysis of approximately 590 of the donors, most TCR beta V segments were observed in productive rearrangements about 90% or about 30% of the time, broadly matching IMGT annotations. A cluster of highly shared sequence variants was judged likely to be a technical artifact of the sequencing pipeline. Because some donors lacked HLA typing at each locus, the association tests relied only on the typed subset. Most TCR sequences were seen in very few donors, while some public TCRs were found in many individuals. According to a later analysis, most CMV-associated TCR beta chains appeared to be HLA-restricted, and the HLA associations seemed to be driven largely by CMV exposure. According to a later genetic analysis, donors in an Asian-associated ancestry cluster had fewer N-insertions in productive TCRs than the approximately 710-donor mean.

This clone showed up just a few times. Its target antigen remains unknown. Base qualities are missing; no much larger clone stands one base away. CDR1 and CDR2 (SGHTS, YDEGEE) derive from the germline V gene. CDR3 length: 12 amino acids, cysteine to phenylalanine. The only DNA kept is the CDR3, 36 bases in frame from the first base. Trimming at the junction amounts to 6 bases on V and 6 bases on J, and the germline ends lie 10 bases apart. Library prep was done by the immunoSEQ multiplex PCR assay. The multiplex PCR relied on a mix of 60 forward primers for TCR Vbeta segments and 13 reverse primers for TCR Jbeta segments. The CDR3 region of rearranged TCR beta genes was amplified from genomic DNA by a multiplex PCR assay. The amplified TCR beta libraries were sequenced on the Illumina HiSeq System as 87-base-pair reads. The original pipeline was this. In a later analysis, some 80 million unique TCR beta chains were counted across the 650 to 700 repertoires, and approximately 9.9 million of these chains were shared by at least two donors. A nearest-neighbor algorithm error-corrected the raw reads and collapsed the reads into unique sequences, merging closely related sequences to remove PCR and sequencing errors. To assign V, D and J gene segments, CDR3 sequences were aligned to IMGT reference sequences. Each retained sequence needed at least a six-nucleotide match to both a V gene segment and a J gene segment. A rearrangement counted as productive if the CDR3 had no stop codons and remained in frame with V and J, and every other rearrangement counted as non-productive. CDR3 was defined by IMGT convention, running from the second conserved V-encoded cysteine to the conserved J-encoded phenylalanine. The earlier analysis of fewer than 750 of the donors excluded sequences that lacked an unambiguous match to a single V gene segment. In an earlier analysis of about 590 of the donors, a V segment was called functional when productive rearrangements were above 56.7%, and segregating when the standard deviation between donors exceeded 5%. A statistical classification framework was built to diagnose cytomegalovirus status from the catalog of TCR beta chain sequences. A later analysis assigned V and J genes by comparing TCR nucleotide sequences with IMGT/GENE-DB human TR gene sequences. In a later analysis, CDR3 sequences and most-parsimonious VDJ recombination scenarios were assigned using the TCRdist pipeline. In a later analysis, each TCR beta chain was defined by its CDR3 amino acid sequence together with its V-gene family, and reads lacking a unique V-gene family were excluded. In a later analysis, approximately 640 highly shared, low-generation-probability nucleotide sequences were removed to address suspected cross-contamination and a sequencing artifact. In a later analysis, a clonal expansion index for each public chain was calculated from normalized within-repertoire ranks of inferred template counts. In a later analysis, generation probabilities were computed with a VDJ recombination model fitted to out-of-frame rearrangements, and the resulting probabilities were checked against IGoR. Hypergeometric tests were used in a later analysis to score TCR-TCR, TCR-HLA and TCR-CMV co-occurrence, with a repertoire-size bias correction applied to the TCR pairs. In a later analysis, false discovery rates were estimated by permuting HLA or CMV assignments 20 times. In a later analysis, co-occurring TCRs were grouped with DBSCAN, and TCRdist sequence similarity was added when clustering was performed within HLA-allele-positive subsets. Co-occurrence clustering excluded repertoires with fewer than 30,000 or more than 120,000 public chains, plus five with anomalous nucleotide sharing. TCRdb stores this immuneACCESS table with in-frame sequences only. Part of the clones is absent; in the studies checked, under half of the shortfall reflects unresolved V genes, and no reason is known for the rest. The V and J calls and clone size were taken over from that table, and D and trimming were inferred from the DNA. The table for this sample lists 130,000 or so clones; 8.5% of them were counted only once. The ten most abundant clones make up around 5.5% of the sample.

The cohort comprised some 700 healthy bone marrow donors. Cohort members were all nominally healthy when sampled, although unrecorded immune exposures were likely present. The donor tested CMV seronegative, placing the donor among the 350 to 400 seronegative members of the cohort. Every donor gave a peripheral blood sample, and the peripheral blood mononuclear cells from that sample were used for TCR beta sequencing. Genomic DNA was extracted from the blood cell samples with the Qiagen DNeasy Blood Extraction Kit. The sample was PBMCs. The V and J segments used are TRBV5-8 and TRBJ1-3; tentative D gene TRBD1, with 5 bases matching. The source is a man aged 35-49 years in good health and CMV-seronegative. The nucleotides read TGTGCCAGCAACCTCAGGGTAAACACCATATATTTT. It translates as CASNLRVNTIYF. With the portions outside the CDR3 filled from the reference TRBV5-8 and TRBJ1-3 genes, the complete variable region becomes EAGVTQSPTHLIKTRGQQATLRCSPISGHTSVYWYQQALGLGLQFLLWYDEGEERNRGNFPPRFSGRQFPNYSSELNVNALELEDSALYLCASNLRVNTIYFGEGSWLTVV.